The clone carrying this T cell receptor (beta chain) was recorded once. Its matching antigen is unknown. The data stem from a study of T cell responses to AZD1222 COVID-19 vaccine. Assay used: immunoSEQ multiplex PCR; TCRdb lists only in-frame clones, some missing. This table has 140,000 to 150,000 clones, more than 85% appearing once. Study-wide results and caveats: A reported finding is that nearly half of spike-specific TCRs target unmutated variant regions. The span of vaccine-associated CD4 TCRs extended across spike, with dominance at 160-218 and 743-854. Among those given AZD1222, only six were seropositive at baseline. The study sampled repertoires only after the peak T cell response.

This specimen consisted of peripheral blood, obtained on day 0 of AZD1222 vaccination. This clonotype was obtained from an adult in good health.

The CDR3 region has the DNA TGTGCCAGCAGCGATCTCTTCGGGGGAACCACAGATACGCAGTATTTT. Translating it yields CASSDLFGGTTDTQYF. The chain recombines TRBV7-2 with TRBJ2-3, with a tentative D call TRBD2 (6 bases). Trimming took 5 bases from V and 2 from J, leaving 17 bases between them. The CDR3 length is 16 residues. Germline assignment: CDR1 SGHTA and CDR2 FQGNSA.